This entry lists 18 T cell receptor beta chains sequenced from one sample in a study of PD-L1 blockade in urothelial cancer. Sequencing was performed with immunoSEQ multiplex PCR; in TCRdb, only in-frame clones are kept and a portion is missing. The sample has approximately 47,000 clones; approximately 85% are singletons. Time point noted: pretreatment peripheral blood. Sequences were derived from PBMCs, sampled around atezolizumab (anti-PD-L1) treatment. The receptor source for this set is a man in his fifties with urothelial cancer.

The chain links TRBV27 to TRBJ1-5; 9 nucleotides agree with TRBD1. V gave up 2 bases and J gave up 3 bases; unmatched junction bases: 2. CDR1 is MNHEY and CDR2 is SMNVEV in the germline V gene (reference sequence). The CDR3 spans 15 residues. The CDR3 spells CASSLDRGNNQPQHF. CDR3 DNA sequence: TGTGCCAGCAGTTTAGACAGGGGGAACAATCAGCCCCAGCATTTT.

This clone was seen just once. The genes are TRBV11-3 and TRBJ2-2, with 9 bases that match TRBD1. Germline trimming cut 1 base from V and 6 bases from J; bases unmatched to any gene: 3. This CDR3 is built from 15 residues. Germline CDR1 and CDR2: SGHNT and YENEEA. The CDR3 loop is CASSLGGTGSGELFF. Here the CDR3 DNA reads TGTGCCAGCAGCTTAGGGGGGACAGGGTCCGGGGAGCTGTTTTTT.

The V call is TRBV11-3, the J call TRBJ1-3; TRBD1 matches at 9 bases. J lost 0 bases, V lost 5 bases, and 8 bases had no gene match. Germline CDR1 reads SGHNT; CDR2 reads YENEEA. The CDR3 has 17 amino acids. The chain's CDR3 is CASSPGTGSYSGNTIYF. CDR3 sequence (DNA): TGTGCCAGCAGCCCCGGGACAGGGTCCTACTCTGGAAACACCATATATTTT.

The chain is built from TRBV28 and TRBJ1-2; D is uncertain. Germline lookup yields CDR1 MDHEN and CDR2 SYDVKM. V was clipped by 4 bases and J by 0 bases, with 6 bases between them. This CDR3 has 13 amino acids. The CDR3 bases are TGTGCCAGCAGTTCGGGTTCTAACTATGGCTACACCTTC. Protein: CASSSGSNYGYTF.

The V call is TRBV5-4, the J call TRBJ2-1, with a possible D match to TRBD1 (6 bases). CDR3 length equals 12 residues. Trimming cost V 0 bases and J 11 bases, with 9 bases left between them. Per germline, CDR1 SGHNT and CDR2 YYREEE (reference sequence). The CDR3 bases are TGTGCCAGCAGCTTGGGTGGGGGCAAGCAGTTCTTC. This sequence encodes CASSLGGGKQFF.

This rearrangement joins TRBV2 to TRBJ2-7, with D maybe TRBD1 (6 bases). The CDR3 length is 13 residues. Germline V gene lookup returns CDR1 SNHLY and CDR2 FYNNEI. V was cut by 4 bases and J by 5 bases, with 12 bases left in between. This chain's CDR3 is CASSVQGAHEQYF. The CDR3 DNA reads TGTGCCAGCAGTGTACAGGGAGCCCACGAGCAGTACTTC.

V usage is TRBV5-4 and J usage is TRBJ2-3; D is uncertain. CDR1 SGHNT and CDR2 YYREEE come from the germline V gene (reference sequence). V was trimmed by 4 bases and J by 0 bases, leaving 9 bases between them. The length of the CDR3 is 14 residues. In DNA, the CDR3 is TGTGCCAGCAGCGGCGGCAAAAGCACAGATACGCAGTATTTT. Amino acid sequence: CASSGGKSTDTQYF.

The chain uses TRBV6-4 and TRBJ2-2; a weak D match, TRBD1 (5 bases). Germline-derived CDR1 and CDR2 are MRHNA and SNTAGT. Trimming left V 6 bases short and J 7 bases short, with 12 bases between. This CDR3 has 13 amino acids. DNA of the CDR3: TGTGCCAGCAGACTCTCAGGGCACGGGGAGCTGTTTTTT. It codes for CASRLSGHGELFF.

This chain links TRBV7-2 with TRBJ2-7, with 9 positions matching TRBD2. The length of the CDR3 is 14 residues. J lost 0 bases, V lost 6 bases, and 3 bases had no gene match. Germline V lookup: CDR1 SGHTA, CDR2 FQGNSA. CDR3 loop: CASRLAGFSYEQYF. The CDR3 DNA reads TGTGCCAGCAGACTAGCGGGCTTCTCCTACGAGCAGTACTTC.

The chain employs TRBV18 and TRBJ1-2, with D uncertain. Looked up from germline, CDR1 is KGHSH and CDR2 is LQKENI. The CDR3 loop spans 15 amino acids. V was cut by 2 bases and J by 4 bases, with 14 bases left in between. CDR3 loop: CASSPGMSSGYGYTF. The CDR3 nucleotides read TGTGCCAGCTCACCAGGGATGTCCAGCGGCTATGGCTACACCTTC.

The chain couples TRBV5-5 to TRBJ2-1; perhaps TRBD1 as D (6 bases). V was pared by 4 bases and J by 0 bases, with 17 bases between. The germline gives CDR1 SGHKS, CDR2 YYEKEE (reference sequence). The CDR3 contains 17 residues. CDR3 sequence: CASSRRQASTSYNEQFF. CDR3 in DNA: TGTGCCAGCAGCCGCAGACAGGCGTCAACCTCCTACAATGAGCAGTTCTTC.

The CDR3 DNA sequence: TGTGCCAGCAGTTTAAAGGACAACTACGAGCAGTACGTC. The encoded protein is CASSLKDNYEQYV. The V gene is TRBV27, the J gene TRBJ2-7; D is possibly TRBD1 (5 bases). V was clipped by 2 bases and J by 3 bases, with 8 bases between them. Germline V gene lookup returns CDR1 MNHEY and CDR2 SMNVEV (reference sequence). The CDR3 covers 13 residues.

The rearrangement uses TRBV5-1 and TRBJ2-1, with 9 positions matching TRBD2. Germline V CDR1 and CDR2: SGHRS, YFSETQ. V shed 7 bases, J shed 0 bases, and the junction held 11 bases outside the gene matches. The CDR3 has 17 amino acids. CDR3 amino acids: CASDTGTSSRSYNEQFF. Written as DNA, the CDR3 is TGCGCCAGCGACACCGGGACTAGCAGCCGCTCCTACAATGAGCAGTTCTTC.

This chain uses TRBV10-3 with TRBJ2-7; TRBD2 matches 8 bases. This CDR3 comprises 15 residues. The V gene end was trimmed by 6 bases and the J gene end by 3 bases; junction bases not matched to a gene: 10. From germline, CDR1 is ENHRY and CDR2 SYGVKD. Written as DNA, the CDR3 is TGTGCCATCAGATCGGCCAGCGGGAGTCTCTACGAGCAGTACTTC. Amino acid sequence: CAIRSASGSLYEQYF.

This chain connects TRBV19 to TRBJ1-2; 7 nucleotides match TRBD1. The CDR3 loop spans 13 amino acids. The germline gives CDR1 LNHDA, CDR2 SQIVND (reference sequence). The J segment lost 6 bases and the V segment lost 10 bases, leaving 11 bases of the junction unmatched. In DNA form, the CDR3 reads TGTGCCACTTCCCGGACAGGAGTAAATGGCTACACCTTC. This sequence encodes CATSRTGVNGYTF.

The chain combines TRBV6-1 with TRBJ2-7, with D hard to call. Germline V CDR1 and CDR2: MNHNS, SASEGT. V lost 1 base to trimming and J lost 3 bases, with 16 bases between them. This CDR3 spans 16 amino acids. The CDR3 loop reads CASSEGLSSAGYEQYV. CDR3 nucleotide sequence: TGTGCCAGCAGTGAAGGTTTGTCGTCGGCAGGCTACGAGCAGTACGTC.

There are a few counts of this clone. The V and J genes are TRBV6-5 and TRBJ1-1; 8 bases map to TRBD1. The CDR3 covers 14 residues. Germline CDR1 is MNHEY and CDR2 is SVGAGI. The ends lost 6 bases at V and 1 base at J; junction bases unmatched: 4. The CDR3 DNA is TGTGCCAGCAGGGTAGACAGGGGGAACACTGAAGCTTTCTTT. This translates into CASRVDRGNTEAFF.

This sequence joins TRBV5-1 and TRBJ2-2, with 8 bases identical to TRBD1. Germline V gene data show CDR1 as SGHRS and CDR2 as YFSETQ. V dropped 6 bases and J dropped 3; count of bases not matched to a gene: 10. The CDR3 length is 16 residues. The CDR3 here is CASTRQGKLDTGELFF. The DNA for the CDR3 is TGCGCCAGCACCCGACAGGGGAAGTTGGACACCGGGGAGCTGTTTTTT.